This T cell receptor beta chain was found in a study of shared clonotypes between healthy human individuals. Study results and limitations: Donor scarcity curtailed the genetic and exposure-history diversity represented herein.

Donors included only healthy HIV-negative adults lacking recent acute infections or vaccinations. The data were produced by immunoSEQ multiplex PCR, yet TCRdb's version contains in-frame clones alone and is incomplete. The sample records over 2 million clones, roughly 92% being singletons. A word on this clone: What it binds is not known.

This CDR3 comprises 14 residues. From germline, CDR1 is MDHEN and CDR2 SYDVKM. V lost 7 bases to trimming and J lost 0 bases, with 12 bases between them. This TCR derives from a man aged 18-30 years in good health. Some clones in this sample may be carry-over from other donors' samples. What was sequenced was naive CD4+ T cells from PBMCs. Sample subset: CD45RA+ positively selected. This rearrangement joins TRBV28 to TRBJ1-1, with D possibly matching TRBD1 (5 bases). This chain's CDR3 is CASKYSGVNTEAFF. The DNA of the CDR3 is TGTGCCAGCAAGTACTCGGGGGTGAACACTGAAGCTTTCTTT.